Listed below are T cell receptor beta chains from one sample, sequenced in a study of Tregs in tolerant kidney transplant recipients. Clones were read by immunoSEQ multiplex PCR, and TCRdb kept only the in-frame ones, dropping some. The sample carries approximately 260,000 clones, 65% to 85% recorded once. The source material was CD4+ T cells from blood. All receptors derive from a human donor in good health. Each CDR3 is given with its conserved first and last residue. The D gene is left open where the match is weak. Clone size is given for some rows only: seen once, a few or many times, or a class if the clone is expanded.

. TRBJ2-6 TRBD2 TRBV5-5 CASSLLAGEPLSGANVLTF TGTGCCAGCAGCTTATTAGCGGGAGAACCACTTTCTGGGGCCAACGTCCTGACTTTC
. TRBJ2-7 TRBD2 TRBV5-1 CASSLQFGGRAVYEQYF TGCGCCAGCAGCTTGCAGTTTGGCGGGAGGGCCGTCTACGAGCAGTACTTC
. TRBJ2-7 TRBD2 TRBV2 CASSGPAGGGYEQYF TGTGCCAGCAGCGGCCCAGCGGGAGGCGGGTACGAGCAGTACTTC
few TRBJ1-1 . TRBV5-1 CASSLGRGALNTEAFF TGCGCCAGCAGCTTGGGACGGGGCGCTTTGAACACTGAAGCTTTCTTT
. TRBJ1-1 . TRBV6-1 CASSEVGTFHTEAFF TGTGCCAGCAGTGAAGTTGGGACGTTCCACACTGAAGCTTTCTTT
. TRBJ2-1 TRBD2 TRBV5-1 CASSPTSGPKRGNEQFF TGCGCCAGCAGCCCCACTAGCGGGCCTAAGAGGGGCAATGAGCAGTTCTTC
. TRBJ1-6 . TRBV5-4 CASSLGPGALSSYNSPLHF TGTGCCAGCAGCTTGGGTCCAGGAGCCCTAAGCTCCTATAATTCACCCCTCCACTTT
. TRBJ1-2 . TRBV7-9 CASSLGQNYGYTF TGTGCCAGCAGCTTAGGTCAGAACTATGGCTACACCTTC
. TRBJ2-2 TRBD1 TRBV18 CASSPSTGGTGELFF TGTGCCAGCTCACCATCGACAGGGGGGACCGGGGAGCTGTTTTTT
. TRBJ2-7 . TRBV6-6 CASSSLVRTRGNEQYF TGTGCCAGCAGTTCCCTCGTTAGAACAAGGGGCAACGAGCAGTACTTC
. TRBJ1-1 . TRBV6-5 CASSEGSTEAFF TGTGCCAGCAGTGAGGGGTCCACTGAAGCTTTCTTT
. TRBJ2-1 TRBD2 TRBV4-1 CASSQDYRGGHGEQFF TGCGCCAGCAGCCAAGATTACCGGGGGGGCCATGGTGAGCAGTTCTTC
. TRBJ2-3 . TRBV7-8 CASSPRGGTSTDTQYF TGTGCCAGCAGCCCTAGAGGGGGGACTAGCACAGATACGCAGTATTTT
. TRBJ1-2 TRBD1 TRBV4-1 CASSQSTTGSYGYTF TGCGCCAGCAGCCAATCCACGACAGGGAGCTATGGCTACACCTTC
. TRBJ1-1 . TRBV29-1 CSVDPQRATTEAFF TGCAGCGTTGATCCCCAGAGGGCAACCACTGAAGCTTTCTTT
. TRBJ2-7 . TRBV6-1 CASSRTPSGNEQYF TGTGCCAGCAGTCGGACTCCCTCGGGTAACGAGCAGTACTTC
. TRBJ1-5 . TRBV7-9 CASSFSDRRRPQHF TGTGCCAGCAGCTTTTCCGACCGCCGGAGGCCCCAGCATTTT
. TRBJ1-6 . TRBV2 CASRGPQGSPLHF TGTGCCAGCAGGGGACCACAGGGTTCACCCCTCCACTTT
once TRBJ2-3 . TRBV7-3 CASSENHGDTQYF TGTGCCAGCAGCGAAAACCACGGAGATACGCAGTATTTT
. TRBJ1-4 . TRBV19 CASRQTTNEKLFF TGTGCCAGTCGACAGACAACTAATGAAAAACTGTTTTTT
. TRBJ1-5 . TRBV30 CAWSVQRNQPQHF TGTGCCTGGAGTGTACAGCGCAATCAGCCCCAGCATTTT
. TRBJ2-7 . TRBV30 CAWKVGVFEQYF TGTGCCTGGAAGGTAGGGGTCTTCGAGCAGTACTTC
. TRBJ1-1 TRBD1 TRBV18 CASSRDRMNTEAFF TGTGCCAGCTCACGGGACAGAATGAACACTGAAGCTTTCTTT
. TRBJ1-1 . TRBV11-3 CASSLDHGGMAEAFF TGTGCCAGCAGCTTAGATCATGGGGGGATGGCTGAAGCTTTCTTT
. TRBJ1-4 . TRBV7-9 CASSSWTDNEKLFF TGTGCCAGCAGCTCCTGGACAGACAATGAAAAACTGTTTTTT
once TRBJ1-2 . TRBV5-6 CASSSIPGQGETYGYTF TGTGCCAGCAGCTCTATCCCGGGACAAGGGGAAACCTATGGCTACACCTTC
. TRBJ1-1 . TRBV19 CASSIGPGPGEAFF TGTGCCAGTAGTATAGGTCCCGGGCCGGGGGAGGCTTTCTTT